Listed below are T cell receptor beta chains from one sample, sequenced in a study of patients and donors after allogeneic stem cell transplantation. TCRdb fed the RT-PCR reads into MiXCR, producing one record per CDR3 protein. The repertoire includes roughly 880,000 distinct CDR3 sequences, about a sixth of them detected once, and 5% to 6.5% sits in the top ten. Sequencing input: blood, either unsorted or a sorted T cell fraction (not recorded which). The receptor set was obtained from a human donor who was either an allogeneic HSCT recipient or a stem cell or donor lymphocyte infusion donor (not recorded which). It is not recorded whose cells these are; they may come from a transplant donor. CDR3s include the opening cysteine and the closing phenylalanine or tryptophan. Fields, in order: CDR3 protein, CDR3 DNA, V gene, J gene, D gene, clone size. D genes are given only for firm matches. Where a row states a size, it is once, few, many or the class of an expanded clone; other rows omit it.

CASSRRQYEQYF	TGTGCCAGCAGCCGCCGACAGTACGAGCAGTACTTC	TRBV6-5	TRBJ2-7	NA	few
CASRKQGGYNEQFF	TGTGCCAGCAGGAAACAAGGGGGGTACAATGAGCAGTTCTTC	TRBV28	TRBJ2-1	NA	NA
CASSQVAGVTTDTQYF	TGTGCCAGCAGCCAAGTAGCGGGGGTGACCACAGATACGCAGTATTTT	TRBV4-2	TRBJ2-3	TRBD2	few
CASSVAPHLSSYNEQFF	TGTGCCAGCAGCGTAGCCCCTCATCTAAGCTCCTACAATGAGCAGTTCTTC	TRBV9	TRBJ2-1	NA	few
CASSLIAGSGVQETQYF	TGCGCCAGCAGCTTGATCGCCGGTAGCGGGGTTCAAGAGACCCAGTACTTC	TRBV5-1	TRBJ2-5	TRBD2	NA
CSASRSVADTQYF	TGCAGTGCTAGCCGGAGTGTGGCAGATACGCAGTATTTT	TRBV20-1	TRBJ2-3	NA	NA
CASRSTVLYEQYF	TGCGCCAGCCGCTCGACAGTTCTCTACGAGCAGTACTTC	TRBV5-1	TRBJ2-7	NA	NA
CASSFGLAGVYEQFF	TGTGCCAGCAGCTTCGGACTAGCGGGAGTGTATGAGCAGTTCTTC	TRBV7-6	TRBJ2-1	TRBD2	many
CASSPRQDEQYF	TGTGCCAGCAGCCCCCGACAGGACGAGCAGTACTTC	TRBV7-3	TRBJ2-7	NA	NA
CASLRAEAFF	TGTGCCAGTCTAAGGGCTGAAGCTTTCTTT	TRBV7-6	TRBJ1-1	NA	NA